This T cell receptor (beta chain) was observed in a study of shared T cell receptors in the human thymus. The data were produced by immunoSEQ multiplex PCR, yet TCRdb's version contains in-frame clones alone and is incomplete. The sample lists some 700,000 clones; 80% to 90% were seen once. The same data also went into a second study, on human thymus T cells. Turning to that study: Among the donors, all were healthy Finnish infants having corrective surgery for congenital heart defects. The study used thymus tissue resected during corrective heart surgery. Apparent skewing of V and J gene usage characterized both thymic and blood repertoires. Thymic repertoires overlap heavily among unrelated individuals, related research has reported.

The sequenced material came from thymocytes. The receptor was isolated from a girl under two years old with a congenital heart defect.

CDR3 sequence: CASSQAGGLQETQYF. The CDR3 DNA reads as TGCGCCAGCAGCCAAGCTGGTGGACTCCAAGAGACCCAGTACTTC. The chain uses TRBV4-1 and TRBJ2-5; D might be TRBD2 (5 bases). V gave up 1 base and J gave up 1 base, with 10 bases separating them. Per germline, CDR1 MGHRA and CDR2 YSYEKL. This CDR3 spans 15 amino acids.